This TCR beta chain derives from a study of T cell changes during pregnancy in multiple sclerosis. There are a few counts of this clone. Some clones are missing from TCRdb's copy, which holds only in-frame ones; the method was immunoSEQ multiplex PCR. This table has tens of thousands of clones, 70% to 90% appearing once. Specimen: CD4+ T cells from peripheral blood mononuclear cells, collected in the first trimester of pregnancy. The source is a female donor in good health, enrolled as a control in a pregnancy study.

The CDR3 spells CASSVDPGGSSPLHF. CDR3 DNA: TGTGCCAGCAGCGTAGATCCAGGAGGCTCTTCACCCCTCCACTTT. The chain links TRBV9 to TRBJ1-6, with unresolved D. V lost 0 bases to trimming and J lost 9 bases, with 13 bases between them. The CDR3 runs to 15 residues. Per the germline V gene, CDR1 is SGDLS and CDR2 is YYNGEE.